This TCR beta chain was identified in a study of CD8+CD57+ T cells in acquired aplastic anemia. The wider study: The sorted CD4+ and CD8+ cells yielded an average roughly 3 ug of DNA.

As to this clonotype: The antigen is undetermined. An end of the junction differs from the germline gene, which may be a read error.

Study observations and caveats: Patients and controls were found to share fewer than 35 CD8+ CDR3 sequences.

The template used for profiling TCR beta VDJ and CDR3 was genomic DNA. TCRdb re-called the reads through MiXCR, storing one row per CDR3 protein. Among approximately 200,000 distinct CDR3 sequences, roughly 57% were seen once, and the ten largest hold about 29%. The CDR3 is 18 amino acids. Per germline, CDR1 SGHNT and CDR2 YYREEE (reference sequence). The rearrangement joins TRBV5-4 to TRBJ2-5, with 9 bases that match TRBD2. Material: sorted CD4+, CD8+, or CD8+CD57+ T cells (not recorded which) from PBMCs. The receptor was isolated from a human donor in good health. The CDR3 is CASSLGVAGAQSQETQYF. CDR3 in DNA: TGTGCTAGCAGCTTGGGGGTAGCGGGGGCCCAAAGCCAAGAGACCCAGTACTTC.